The rows below give T cell receptor beta chains drawn from one sample of a study of blood T cells in healthy people across ages. TCRdb passed the 5' RACE reads through MiXCR, listing each CDR3 protein once. This sample has over 500,000 distinct CDR3 sequences; about 26% occur once, and the top ten carry about 3.3%. The same specimen was also included in a second study, on T cells of mothers and their children.

The sample consisted of blood. The receptors come from a boy younger than 10 in good health. The CDR3 runs from the conserved cysteine through the conserved F or W. The order of the fields is clone size, J gene, D gene, V gene, CDR3 DNA, CDR3 protein. D genes are given only for firm matches. The size field is filled for only some rows; it gives once, few, many or a size class.

size: .
J: TRBJ2-3
D: .
V: TRBV5-1
DNA: TGCGCCAGCAGTTGGAGCGAGCCTAGCACAGATACGCAGTATTTT
CDR3: CASSWSEPSTDTQYF

size: .
J: TRBJ2-1
D: TRBD2
V: TRBV12-3/TRBV12-4
DNA: TGTGCCAGCAGTTTATGGCCTAGCGGGGGGGCCTACAATGAGCAGTTCTTC
CDR3: CASSLWPSGGAYNEQFF

size: .
J: TRBJ1-4
D: .
V: TRBV6-6
DNA: TGTGCCGCACGCACGGGGGGAGGGGGTGAAAAACTGTTTTTT
CDR3: CAARTGGGGEKLFF

size: few
J: TRBJ2-5
D: .
V: TRBV7-2
DNA: TGTGCCAGCAGTTCTCAGAGTCCGTTAACCACGACCCAGTACTTC
CDR3: CASSSQSPLTTTQYF

size: few
J: TRBJ2-6
D: TRBD2
V: TRBV9
DNA: TGTGCCAGCAGCGTAGCTGGGACTAGCGGGAGGGCCTCTGGGGCCAACGTCCTGACTTTC
CDR3: CASSVAGTSGRASGANVLTF

size: .
J: TRBJ1-1
D: .
V: TRBV28
DNA: TGTGCCAGCAGTTTGTCCCTGGACGCACTGAACACTGAAGCTTTCTTT
CDR3: CASSLSLDALNTEAFF

size: .
J: TRBJ2-3
D: TRBD2
V: TRBV2
DNA: TGTGCCGCGCGACTAGCTGGCACAGATACGCAGTATTTT
CDR3: CAARLAGTDTQYF

size: .
J: TRBJ2-3
D: TRBD2
V: TRBV6-4
DNA: TGTGCCAGCAGTGAAACTAGCGGGAGGGCAGATACGCAGTATTTT
CDR3: CASSETSGRADTQYF

size: .
J: TRBJ2-7
D: TRBD1
V: TRBV20-1
DNA: TGCAGTGCTGAGGGACAGGGCGGCGAGCAGTACTTC
CDR3: CSAEGQGGEQYF

size: .
J: TRBJ1-1
D: .
V: TRBV18
DNA: TGTGCCAGCTCACCACGGAACGGACAGACTTCATGGAACACTGAAGCTTTCTTT
CDR3: CASSPRNGQTSWNTEAFF

size: few
J: TRBJ1-2
D: .
V: TRBV6-5
DNA: TGTGCCAGCAGTTACGACAGGAGCTCTTATGGCTACACCTTC
CDR3: CASSYDRSSYGYTF

size: .
J: TRBJ2-5
D: .
V: TRBV12-3/TRBV12-4
DNA: TGTGCCAGCAGTTTGGAGGCAAGTCAAGAGACCCAGTACTTC
CDR3: CASSLEASQETQYF

size: .
J: TRBJ2-1
D: .
V: TRBV6-5
DNA: TGTGCCAGCAGTTACGGGGGGCTCACTCAAGAGCAGTTCTTC
CDR3: CASSYGGLTQEQFF

size: .
J: TRBJ2-1
D: .
V: TRBV7-9
DNA: TGTGCCAGCAGTCAGCGGGACATCTACAATGAGCAGTTCTTC
CDR3: CASSQRDIYNEQFF

size: few
J: TRBJ2-7
D: .
V: TRBV7-2
DNA: TGTGCCAGCAGCGCCCGACTAGATCTATACGAGCAGTACTTC
CDR3: CASSARLDLYEQYF

size: few
J: TRBJ2-5
D: TRBD1
V: TRBV29-1
DNA: TGCAGCGTTGAAGTCTGGACAGGAGAAGAGACCCAGTACTTC
CDR3: CSVEVWTGEETQYF

size: .
J: TRBJ2-4
D: .
V: TRBV6-5
DNA: TGTGCCAGCAGTACCAGAATAACGCCAGCCAAAAACATTCAGTACTTC
CDR3: CASSTRITPAKNIQYF

size: .
J: TRBJ1-2
D: .
V: TRBV20-1
DNA: TGCAGTGCTAATGAGCAGGGCACAAATGGCTACACCTTC
CDR3: CSANEQGTNGYTF

size: .
J: TRBJ2-7
D: .
V: TRBV11-2
DNA: TGTGCCAGCAGCTTAGTTAGGGAAAGCCCCTACGAGCAGTACTTC
CDR3: CASSLVRESPYEQYF

size: few
J: TRBJ2-1
D: .
V: TRBV3-1
DNA: TGTGCCAGCAGCCAAGAACAGTACAATGAGCAGTTCTTC
CDR3: CASSQEQYNEQFF

size: .
J: TRBJ2-2
D: TRBD1
V: TRBV4-3
DNA: TGCGCCAGCAGCCTCGGACAGGGAAGGGTGAGCGGGGAGCTGTTTTTT
CDR3: CASSLGQGRVSGELFF

size: .
J: TRBJ1-2
D: .
V: TRBV6-1
DNA: TGTGCCAGCATGATTGCTAACTATGGCTACACCTTC
CDR3: CASMIANYGYTF

size: .
J: TRBJ2-3
D: .
V: TRBV7-9
DNA: TGTGCCAGCGAGGGGGCAGATACGCAGTATTTT
CDR3: CASEGADTQYF

size: .
J: TRBJ1-1
D: .
V: TRBV12-3/TRBV12-4
DNA: TGTGCCAGCAGTACCAGGGGCGGTTACACTGAAGCTTTCTTT
CDR3: CASSTRGGYTEAFF

size: few
J: TRBJ2-7
D: .
V: TRBV20-1
DNA: TGCAGTGCTACCGAGGTCGGGGCCTCTTACGAGCAGTACTTC
CDR3: CSATEVGASYEQYF

size: .
J: TRBJ1-5
D: .
V: TRBV5-5
DNA: TGTGCCAGCAGCTTGGAGGCGGATATTAGCAATCAGCCCCAGCATTTT
CDR3: CASSLEADISNQPQHF

size: once
J: TRBJ2-3
D: TRBD1
V: TRBV20-1
DNA: TGCAGTGCCCATGCGAGTTCGGGGACAGAGCCCACAGATACGCAGTATTTT
CDR3: CSAHASSGTEPTDTQYF

size: few
J: TRBJ2-5
D: TRBD2
V: TRBV7-6
DNA: TGTGCCAGCAGCTTACGAGGGTTAATGGGACTAGCGTTACAAGAGACCCAGTACTTC
CDR3: CASSLRGLMGLALQETQYF

size: .
J: TRBJ1-1
D: .
V: TRBV11-3
DNA: TGTGCCAGCAGCCTGGGGCAGGCGGCCACTGAAGCTTTCTTT
CDR3: CASSLGQAATEAFF

size: .
J: TRBJ2-3
D: TRBD2
V: TRBV10-3
DNA: TGTGCCATCAGTGAGTCAATCGCTTCTCTAGCGGGGGGCGACACAGATACGCAGTATTTT
CDR3: CAISESIASLAGGDTDTQYF

size: .
J: TRBJ1-2
D: TRBD1
V: TRBV12-3/TRBV12-4
DNA: TGTGCCAGCAGTCCCGGACAGGGTCGGTATGGCTACACCTTC
CDR3: CASSPGQGRYGYTF

size: .
J: TRBJ2-5
D: .
V: TRBV7-9
DNA: TGTGCCAGCAGCTTGTCAGCCAGTAAAGAGACCCAGTACTTC
CDR3: CASSLSASKETQYF

size: .
J: TRBJ1-2
D: .
V: TRBV29-1
DNA: TGCAGCGTTGGCCGGACAGTACATCGGGGCTACACCTTC
CDR3: CSVGRTVHRGYTF

size: few
J: TRBJ2-5
D: .
V: TRBV7-9
DNA: TGTGCCAGCAGCTTAGCGGCGGCCACCCAAGAGACCCAGTGCTTC
CDR3: CASSLAAATQETQCF

size: few
J: TRBJ2-5
D: .
V: TRBV3-1
DNA: TGTGCCAGCAGCCAAGGAAGGATGGAGACCCAGTACTTC
CDR3: CASSQGRMETQYF

size: .
J: TRBJ2-3
D: TRBD2
V: TRBV9
DNA: TGTGCCAGCAGCGTAGTAGCGGGGGGGCTCAAAGATACGCAGTATTTT
CDR3: CASSVVAGGLKDTQYF

size: many
J: TRBJ2-5
D: TRBD2
V: TRBV6-5
DNA: TGTGCCAGCACCCCTAGCGGGGTGCAAGAGACCCAGTACTTC
CDR3: CASTPSGVQETQYF

size: few
J: TRBJ2-6
D: TRBD1
V: TRBV7-9
DNA: TGTGCCAGCAGCTACCTCGGACAGGACGGGGCCAACGTCCTGACTTTC
CDR3: CASSYLGQDGANVLTF

size: few
J: TRBJ1-1
D: .
V: TRBV29-1
DNA: TGCAGCGTTGGGGGGGTGCCGAACACTGAAGCTTTCTTT
CDR3: CSVGGVPNTEAFF

size: few
J: TRBJ2-5
D: .
V: TRBV11-2
DNA: TGTGCCAGCAGCTCTCGGGCGCAAGAGACCCAGTACTTC
CDR3: CASSSRAQETQYF

size: .
J: TRBJ2-6
D: TRBD1
V: TRBV5-1
DNA: TGCGCCAGCGACAGGGGGGACTCTGGGGCCAACGTCCTGACTTTC
CDR3: CASDRGDSGANVLTF

size: .
J: TRBJ1-3
D: .
V: TRBV20-1
DNA: TGCAGTGCTAGGGCGACAAACTCTGGAAACACCATATATTTT
CDR3: CSARATNSGNTIYF

size: few
J: TRBJ2-3
D: TRBD2
V: TRBV28
DNA: TGTGCCAGCAGTTTTGGACTAGCGGGAACCACAGATACGCAGTATTTT
CDR3: CASSFGLAGTTDTQYF

size: few
J: TRBJ2-5
D: .
V: TRBV9
DNA: TGTGCCAGCAGCGAGGGGGGCAGTACCCAAGAGACCCAGTACTTC
CDR3: CASSEGGSTQETQYF

size: .
J: TRBJ2-4
D: .
V: TRBV3-1
DNA: TGTGCCAGCAGCCCTCCGGGGGCGATAGCCGAAAACATTCAGTACTTC
CDR3: CASSPPGAIAENIQYF

size: .
J: TRBJ2-2
D: .
V: TRBV7-9
DNA: TGTGCGACGACTAGGGGGACCGGGGAGCTGTTTTTT
CDR3: CATTRGTGELFF

size: .
J: TRBJ2-5
D: TRBD2
V: TRBV7-9
DNA: TGTGCCAGCAGCTTCCTTATGGGAGGGGATGGGGAGACCCAGTACTTC
CDR3: CASSFLMGGDGETQYF

size: .
J: TRBJ2-5
D: .
V: TRBV29-1
DNA: TGCAGCGTTGATGGTCTGGGCAACCAAGAGACCCAGTACTTC
CDR3: CSVDGLGNQETQYF

size: once
J: TRBJ2-7
D: .
V: TRBV12-3/TRBV12-4
DNA: TGTGCCAGCAGTCCCGGGGTATCCGAGCAGTACTTC
CDR3: CASSPGVSEQYF

size: many
J: TRBJ2-1
D: TRBD2
V: TRBV6-4
DNA: TGTGCCAGCAGTGACTCGACTAGCGGGAGCAATGAGCAGTTCTTC
CDR3: CASSDSTSGSNEQFF

size: few
J: TRBJ2-3
D: TRBD1
V: TRBV5-1
DNA: TGCGCCAGCAGCTTGGACGGGACAGGGTTGGAAGATACGCAGTATTTT
CDR3: CASSLDGTGLEDTQYF

size: .
J: TRBJ2-1
D: .
V: TRBV12-3/TRBV12-4
DNA: TGTGCCAGCAGGAGGACCGGCCCCTCGGAGTTCTTC
CDR3: CASRRTGPSEFF

size: .
J: TRBJ2-7
D: .
V: TRBV11-2
DNA: TGTGCCAGCAGCTTAGCTCTGGTTGCCTACGAGCAGTACTTC
CDR3: CASSLALVAYEQYF

size: few
J: TRBJ1-2
D: TRBD1
V: TRBV20-1
DNA: TGCAGTGCTAGAGATCGGCCCCAGGGGGCGTTGATAGGCTACACCTTC
CDR3: CSARDRPQGALIGYTF

size: .
J: TRBJ2-1
D: .
V: TRBV14
DNA: TGTGCCAGCAGCCAAGATCGGGCGCCTTGGGGTGAGCAGTTCTTC
CDR3: CASSQDRAPWGEQFF